This TCR beta chain is drawn from a study of cytomegalovirus exposure and HLA in healthy donors. The PCR ran on 60 Vbeta and 13 Jbeta primers. Profiled with immunoSEQ multiplex PCR; TCRdb holds only in-frame clones, not every one. The sample consists of 150,000 or so clones, roughly 80% of them appearing once. The TCR comes from a woman between 40 and 55 years old in good health and CMV-seropositive. Sequencing was done on a sample of PBMCs.

CDR3 residues: CASRDTSGGALGELFF. In nucleotides, the CDR3 is TGCGCCAGCAGGGACACTAGCGGGGGGGCTCTCGGGGAGCTGTTTTTT. The V call is TRBV4-1, the J call TRBJ2-2; TRBD2 matches 13 bases. The CDR3 is made up of 16 amino acids. The J segment lost 7 bases and the V segment lost 6 bases, leaving 8 bases of the junction unmatched. Germline-derived CDR1 and CDR2 are MGHRA and YSYEKL.